This T cell receptor beta chain comes out of a study of post-analysis software for immune sequencing data. For the study at large: Relapsing-remitting, secondary progressive and progressive-relapsing forms made up the multiple sclerosis disease courses.

TCR beta cDNA libraries had unique molecular identifiers. From roughly 1 to 10 million T cells, 400,000 to 650,000 cDNA molecules were obtained. Via MiXCR, TCRdb re-called the PCR reads, giving one row per CDR3 protein. The sample holds a few hundred thousand distinct CDR3 sequences, 35% to 45% seen once. This clonotype was detected ten times or more. The antigen is not known. Study-wide results and caveats: A handful of TRBV segments occurring more often in patients than controls included TRBV5-6, TRBV5-1 and TRBV20-1. Significantly lower normalized Chao1 diversity was found in patients with multiple sclerosis relative to controls. The authors found that F measure strongly co-clustered same-batch samples.

The V and J ends lost 5 bases and 2 bases respectively, with 15 bases between them. There are 15 residues in the CDR3. From germline, CDR1 is LNHDA and CDR2 SQIVND (reference sequence). The chain uses TRBV19 and TRBJ2-5; D perhaps matches TRBD2 (5 bases). The receptor comes from a girl aged 2 to 9 with multiple sclerosis. Sequencing was carried out using blood. CDR3 residues: CASSWARTGQETQYF. CDR3 DNA: TGTGCCAGTAGTTGGGCCCGGACGGGGCAAGAGACCCAGTACTTC. The complete variable domain, with remaining parts taken from reference TRBV19 and TRBJ2-5, reads DGGITQSPKYLFRKEGQNVTLSCEQNLNHDAMYWYRQDPGQGLRLIYYSQIVNDFQKGDIAEGYSVSREKKESFPLTVTSAQKNPTAFYLCASSWARTGQETQYFGPGTRLLVL.